What follows are 22 T cell receptor beta chains derived from one specimen sequenced in a study of T cell changes during pregnancy in multiple sclerosis (dated by TCRdb to about 2019). The library came from the immunoSEQ multiplex PCR assay. The table was pulled from immuneACCESS by TCRdb, which kept in-frame rearrangements only. Such tables lose some clones; where checked, under half of the loss comes from unresolved V genes, and the rest has no known cause. The sample includes tens of thousands of clones, with around nine tenths observed a single time. The top ten constitute around 0.74% of the sample. Sequencing was performed on CD4+ T cells from peripheral blood mononuclear cells, taken in the first trimester of pregnancy. These receptors were taken from a female donor in good health, enrolled as a control in a pregnancy study.

The V gene is TRBV6-5, the J gene TRBJ2-2; 8 nucleotides line up with TRBD1. With 8 bases clipped from V and 0 bases from J, the junction kept 5 bases outside the gene matches. Germline values: CDR1 MNHEY, CDR2 SVGAGI. This CDR3 is built from 15 residues. CDR3 protein: CASQQGAANTGELFF. DNA of the CDR3: TGTGCCAGCCAGCAGGGGGCCGCGAACACCGGGGAGCTGTTTTTT.

This chain uses TRBV6-5 with TRBJ1-3; 8 positions agree with TRBD1. The germline V gene encodes CDR1 MNHEY and CDR2 SVGAGI. J was trimmed by 4 bases and V by 6 bases; bases with no gene match: 5. The CDR3 totals 14 residues. The CDR3 spells CASRQGVAGNTIYF. The CDR3 DNA reads TGTGCCAGCAGACAGGGGGTAGCAGGAAACACCATATATTTT.

This chain uses TRBV7-8 with TRBJ2-7; no clear D. Trimming cost V 1 base and J 3 bases, with 10 bases left between them. The CDR3 length is 14 residues. Germline-derived CDR1 and CDR2 are SGHVS and FQNEAQ. CDR3 loop: CASSLVLALYEQYF. CDR3 in DNA: TGTGCCAGCAGCTTAGTGTTAGCCCTCTACGAGCAGTACTTC. Full variable domain (missing parts from reference TRBV7-8 and TRBJ2-7): GAGVSQSPRYKVAKRGQDVALRCDPISGHVSLFWYQQALGQGPEFLTYFQNEAQLDKSGLPSDRFFAERPEGSVSTLKIQRTQQEDSAVYLCASSLVLALYEQYFGPGTRLTVT.

This sequence joins TRBV7-6 and TRBJ1-2; 7 bases are shared with TRBD1. CDR3 length: 13 amino acids. V shed 4 bases, J shed 4 bases, and the junction held 3 bases outside the gene matches. CDR1 and CDR2 (germline): SGHVS, FNYEAQ. CDR3 coding DNA: TGTGCCAGCAGCTCAGGGGGTATCTATGGCTACACCTTC. Amino acids: CASSSGGIYGYTF.

CDR3 in amino acids: CASSLSPSPSTDTQYF. CDR3 in DNA: TGTGCCAGCAGCTTGTCTCCTAGCCCTAGCACAGATACGCAGTATTTT. This chain uses TRBV5-4 with TRBJ2-3; maybe TRBD2 (5 bases). Germline V gene data show CDR1 as SGHNT and CDR2 as YYREEE (reference sequence). This CDR3 is built from 16 residues. Trimming left V 1 base short and J 0 bases short, with 12 bases between. Filled out from reference TRBV5-4 and TRBJ2-3, the complete variable domain reads ETGVTQSPTHLIKTRGQQVTLRCSSQSGHNTVSWYQQALGQGPQFIFQYYREEENGRGNFPPRFSGLQFPNYSSELNVNALELDDSALYLCASSLSPSPSTDTQYFGPGTRLTVL.

The chain uses TRBV10-3 and TRBJ2-7; 7 bases map to TRBD1. Per germline, CDR1 ENHRY and CDR2 SYGVKD. The CDR3 runs to 11 residues. In nucleotides, the CDR3 is TGTTACCACAGGGGAACCTACGAGCAGTACTTC. It specifies CYHRGTYEQYF.

V and J are TRBV7-8 and TRBJ1-2; tentatively, D is TRBD1 (5 bases). Looked up from germline, CDR1 is SGHVS and CDR2 is FQNEAQ. The CDR3 covers 16 residues. With 2 bases removed from V and 3 bases from J, the gap between germline ends came to 16 bases. The CDR3 DNA follows: TGTGCCAGCAGCTTATCCTGGGGCAGGAATTACTATGGCTACACCTTC. It encodes CASSLSWGRNYYGYTF.

The genes are TRBV18 and TRBJ2-1, with TRBD1 identical over 10 bases. Looked up from germline, CDR1 is KGHSH and CDR2 is LQKENI. Losses at the gene ends were 2 bases for V and 7 bases for J; bases not matched to a gene: 11. This CDR3 contains 17 residues. The CDR3 protein is CASSPWVPDRGRNEQFF. CDR3 in DNA: TGTGCCAGCTCACCATGGGTACCTGACAGGGGGCGTAATGAGCAGTTCTTC.

The CDR3 DNA reads as TGTGCCAGCAGTTACTCGAACGTAGGCAGGGGGGAAGCTTTCTTT. Protein: CASSYSNVGRGEAFF. The rearrangement joins TRBV6-5 to TRBJ1-1; TRBD1 matches at 7 bases. This CDR3 has 15 amino acids. Unmatched junction bases numbered 9, after V lost 0 bases and J lost 8 bases. From germline, CDR1 is MNHEY and CDR2 SVGAGI.

This clone has more than one count but fewer than ten. The chain has TRBV9 and TRBJ1-2; D remains ambiguous. The CDR3 has 13 amino acids. Germline CDR1 and CDR2: SGDLS and YYNGEE. Trimming left V 2 bases short and J 10 bases short, with 15 bases between. In DNA, the CDR3 is TGTGCCAGCAGCGTTAACGAGTATACCCCCTACACCTTC. Translated, it gives CASSVNEYTPYTF.

J is TRBJ2-7 and V is TRBV6-1, with D possibly TRBD1 on 5 matching bases. V was trimmed by 8 bases and J by 6 bases, leaving 14 bases between them. The CDR3 extends over 12 amino acids. Germline V CDR1 and CDR2: MNHNS, SASEGT. The CDR3 region has the DNA TGTGCCAGCGGGCAGGGTTGGGGCGAGCAGTACTTC. Translating it yields CASGQGWGEQYF.

This rearrangement joins TRBV7-3 to TRBJ2-3, with 10 bases lining up with TRBD1. The junction had 3 bases not matched to a gene; V was cut back by 2 bases and J by 4 bases. Germline values: CDR1 SGHTA, CDR2 FQGTGA. The CDR3 sequence is 15 residues long. The chain's CDR3 is CASSLGTGVADTQYF. CDR3 bases: TGTGCCAGCAGCTTAGGGACAGGGGTTGCAGATACGCAGTATTTT.

The rearrangement uses TRBV28 and TRBJ2-1; TRBD2 agrees at 10 bases. Looked up from germline, CDR1 is MDHEN and CDR2 is SYDVKM. The CDR3 contains 13 residues. Unmatched junction bases numbered 2, after V lost 8 bases and J lost 4 bases. The CDR3 coding sequence is TGTGCCAGCGGTAGCGGGAGGTACAATGAGCAGTTCTTC. This gives the protein CASGSGRYNEQFF.

CDR3 nucleotides: TGTGCCAGCAAAGACAGGGCGGTCTACGAGCAGTACTTC. Protein product: CASKDRAVYEQYF. V usage is TRBV6-6 and J usage is TRBJ2-7; TRBD1 matches 7 bases. Germline V CDR1 and CDR2: MNHNY, SVGAGI (reference sequence). The CDR3 loop spans 13 amino acids. Trimming cost V 7 bases and J 3 bases; bases outside gene matches: 6.

The chain links TRBV5-4 to TRBJ1-2, with a possible D match to TRBD1 (6 bases). The germline gives CDR1 SGHNT, CDR2 YYREEE (reference sequence). The V gene lost 2 bases and the J gene lost 0 bases, with 20 bases spanning the gap. The CDR3 covers 18 residues. CDR3 amino acids: CASSFGLGGRGANYGYTF. The DNA of the CDR3 is TGTGCCAGCAGCTTCGGTTTGGGCGGGAGGGGGGCTAACTATGGCTACACCTTC.

J is TRBJ2-2 and V is TRBV2; 8 nucleotides match TRBD2. This CDR3 is 16 amino acids long. The V gene end was trimmed by 3 bases and the J gene end by 0 bases; junction bases not matched to a gene: 3. Germline CDR1 is SNHLY and CDR2 is FYNNEI. The CDR3 nucleotides read TGTGCCAGCAGTGATCGGGGGGGATCGAACACCGGGGAGCTGTTTTTT. Its protein product is CASSDRGGSNTGELFF.

The V call is TRBV5-5, the J call TRBJ1-1, with 7 bases aligning to TRBD1. Germline loops: CDR1 SGHKS, CDR2 YYEKEE (reference sequence). This CDR3 has 17 residues. Germline trimming cut 0 bases from V and 3 bases from J; bases unmatched to any gene: 11. The CDR3 coding sequence is TGTGCCAGCAGCTTGGCCTATAAGAGACAGGGTGACACTGAAGCTTTCTTT. It is translated as CASSLAYKRQGDTEAFF.

The chain uses TRBV28 and TRBJ2-7; TRBD2 might be the D (5 bases). Trimming took 8 bases from V and 0 from J, leaving 11 bases between them. This CDR3 has 13 amino acids. Germline-derived CDR1 and CDR2 are MDHEN and SYDVKM. This CDR3 is CASQRGFSYEQYF. As DNA, the CDR3 is TGTGCCAGCCAACGAGGGTTCTCCTACGAGCAGTACTTC.

The J gene is TRBJ2-1, the V gene TRBV9, with 9 bases lining up with TRBD2. CDR3 length equals 15 residues. Germline-derived CDR1 and CDR2 are SGDLS and YYNGEE. V shed 3 bases, J shed 5 bases, and the junction held 6 bases outside the gene matches. The CDR3 here is CASSEGLASNNEQFF. The CDR3 region has the DNA TGTGCCAGCAGCGAGGGACTAGCTTCCAACAATGAGCAGTTCTTC.

The chain links TRBV28 to TRBJ2-7; TRBD2 aligns across 7 bases. In germline, CDR1 is MDHEN, CDR2 SYDVKM. After removal of 5 bases from V and 3 bases from J, the junction contained 10 bases not matched to a gene. CDR3 length: 15 amino acids. In nucleotides, the CDR3 is TGTGCCAGCAGTGGAGTCGGCGCGGGGGACTACGAGCAGTACTTC. Translating it yields CASSGVGAGDYEQYF.

This clone has a handful of counts. V usage is TRBV6-5 and J usage is TRBJ1-6; 9 bases match TRBD1. Germline CDR1 is MNHEY and CDR2 is SVGAGI. The CDR3 consists of 15 residues. V was clipped by 6 bases and J by 7 bases; unmatched bases: 7. The CDR3 loop is CASSSSGTGNSPLHF. Here the CDR3 DNA reads TGTGCCAGCAGCAGTTCCGGGACAGGGAATTCACCCCTCCACTTT.

This rearrangement joins TRBV19 to TRBJ1-5, with D possibly being TRBD1 (5 bases). The CDR3 totals 13 residues. Germline V lookup: CDR1 LNHDA, CDR2 SQIVND (reference sequence). V lost 7 bases, J lost 5 bases, and 12 bases lay in between. The CDR3 region is CASTGLSHQPQHF. The CDR3 DNA reads as TGTGCCAGTACAGGGTTGAGTCATCAGCCCCAGCATTTT.